Below, 2 T cell receptor beta chains from the same sample are listed, as sequenced in a study of early T cells in non-severe SARS-CoV-2 infection. MiXCR, run by TCRdb on the 5' RACE reads, gives a single entry per CDR3 protein. This table has approximately 71,000 distinct CDR3 sequences, roughly an eighth appearing once. The sample was whole blood. These receptors originate from an adult who was a healthcare worker with PCR-confirmed SARS-CoV-2 infection or an uninfected control (not recorded which).

At least ten counts were recorded for this clonotype. The chain uses TRBV11-2 and TRBJ2-1; TRBD2 aligns across 9 bases. V was pared by 5 bases and J by 0 bases, with 8 bases of the junction left unmatched. The CDR3 has 17 amino acids. Germline CDR1 and CDR2: SGHAT and FQNNGV. The CDR3 reads CASSRKGAGGSYNEQFF. The CDR3 DNA is TGTGCCAGCAGCCGTAAAGGAGCGGGGGGCTCCTACAATGAGCAGTTCTTC.

This clonotype was recorded once. The chain carries TRBV2 and TRBJ2-5; TRBD1 agrees at 7 bases. The CDR3 consists of 13 residues. Germline V CDR1 and CDR2: SNHLY, FYNNEI. The V and J ends lost 6 bases and 3 bases, in that order; junction bases with no gene match: 4. The CDR3 loop reads CASRRGTEETQYF. The CDR3 region has the DNA TGTGCCAGCAGGAGAGGGACAGAAGAGACCCAGTACTTC.